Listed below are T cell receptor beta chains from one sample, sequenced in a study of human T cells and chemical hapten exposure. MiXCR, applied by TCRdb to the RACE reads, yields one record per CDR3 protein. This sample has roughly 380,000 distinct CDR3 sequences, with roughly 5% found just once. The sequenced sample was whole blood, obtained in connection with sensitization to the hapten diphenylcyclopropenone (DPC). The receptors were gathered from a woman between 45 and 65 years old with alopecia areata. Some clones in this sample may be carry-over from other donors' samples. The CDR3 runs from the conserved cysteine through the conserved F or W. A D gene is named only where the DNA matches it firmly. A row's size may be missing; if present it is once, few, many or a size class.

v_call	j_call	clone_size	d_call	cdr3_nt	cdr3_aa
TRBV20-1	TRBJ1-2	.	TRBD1	TGCAGTGCTAGAGTTCAGGGGGACTATGGCTACACCTTC	CSARVQGDYGYTF
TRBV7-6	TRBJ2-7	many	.	TGTGCCAGCAGCTTAGGGGCAGGGGAGTACGAGCAGTACTTC	CASSLGAGEYEQYF
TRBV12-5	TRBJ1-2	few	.	TGTGCTAGTGGCCGGTCGGGTGACTATGGCTACACCTTC	CASGRSGDYGYTF
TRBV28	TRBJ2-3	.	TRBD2	TGTGCCAGCAGTTCCCCCACGCTAGCGGGAGCAGATACGCAGTATTTT	CASSSPTLAGADTQYF
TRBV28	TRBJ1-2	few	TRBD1	TGTGCCAGCAGTTCCGTAACGACAGGGAGGCGGCCAAATAACTATGGCTACACCTTC	CASSSVTTGRRPNNYGYTF
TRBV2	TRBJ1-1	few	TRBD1	TGTGCCAGCGGAGGGGGCGCCGCTGAAGCTTTCTTT	CASGGGAAEAFF
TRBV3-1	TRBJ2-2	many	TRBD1	TGTGCCAGCAGCTCGACAGGGGGCGGATTCACCGGGGAGCTGTTTTTT	CASSSTGGGFTGELFF
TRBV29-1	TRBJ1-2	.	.	TGCAGCGTTTACGGGGGGGGCTATGGCTACACCTTC	CSVYGGGYGYTF
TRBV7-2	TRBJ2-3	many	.	TGTGCCAGCAGCTTACACCGGACACTTAGCACAGATACGCAGTATTTT	CASSLHRTLSTDTQYF
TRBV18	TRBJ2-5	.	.	TGTGCCAGCTCACCTGGGACGGCTCCGGGAGCGGAGACCCAGTACTTC	CASSPGTAPGAETQYF
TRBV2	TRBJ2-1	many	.	TGTGCCAGCAGTGAGTGGCGGGGACCCTACAATGAGCAGTTCTTC	CASSEWRGPYNEQFF
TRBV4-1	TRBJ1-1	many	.	TGCGCCAGCAGCCAAGGGAGGGCCATGAACACTGAAGCTTTCTTT	CASSQGRAMNTEAFF
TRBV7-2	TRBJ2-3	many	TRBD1	TGTGCCAGCAGCTCGCCAGACAGGGGCACAGATACGCAGTATTTT	CASSSPDRGTDTQYF
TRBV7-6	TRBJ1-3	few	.	TGTGCCAGCAGCTTAGAAGCCAGGGCGGCTGGAAACACCATATATTTT	CASSLEARAAGNTIYF
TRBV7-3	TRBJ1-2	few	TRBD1	TGTGCCAGCAGCTTAACGGGGACAGGGGATAATGGCTACACCTTC	CASSLTGTGDNGYTF
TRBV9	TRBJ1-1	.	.	TGTGCCAGCAGCGTAGGATATGGGGTCACTGAAGCTTTCTTT	CASSVGYGVTEAFF
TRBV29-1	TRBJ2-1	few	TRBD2	TGCAGCGTTGCCCACATAGCGGGAGTGTGGAATGAGCAGTTCTTC	CSVAHIAGVWNEQFF